What follows describes a single T cell receptor beta chain. This table comes from immunoSEQ multiplex PCR, and its TCRdb copy is limited to in-frame clones, with some not included. This repertoire shows 720,000 or so clones, 70% to 90% found once; its top ten account for roughly 0.01%. The data were obtained in a study of shared T cell receptors in the human thymus. Another study also made use of these data, one on human thymus T cells.

Input material: thymocytes. The receptor was derived from a girl under two years old with a congenital heart defect.

CDR3 residues: CATSGVIFLYGQNSPLHF. For the CDR3, the DNA is TGTGCCACCAGCGGAGTTATTTTTTTGTACGGTCAAAATTCACCCCTCCACTTT. This chain joins TRBV15 and TRBJ1-6; no clear D. Trimming stripped 5 bases from V and 7 bases from J, with 24 bases between. The germline CDR1 and CDR2 sequences are LNHNV and YYDKDF (reference sequence). This CDR3 spans 18 amino acids.